At least ten counts were recorded for the clone carrying this TCR beta chain. Libraries of TCR beta came from iRepertoire HTBI primers plus Arm-PCR of CDR3 regions. TCRdb used MiXCR to reprocess the multiplex PCR reads, holding one entry per CDR3 protein. This sample has about 540,000 distinct CDR3 sequences, with approximately 13% found just once. The sample comes from a study of regulatory T cells in long-lasting Graves disease. This sample's time point: newly diagnosed GD, antithyroid drugs for less than 3 months. Extracted RNA from PBMCs served as the source of the TCR library. In addition, the sample was reused for a study of T cells in Graves' hyperthyroidism and ophthalmopathy. From that report: Carried out on the TCR CDR3, a first-round RT-PCR used the HTBI primer set. Patients with ophthalmopathy were separated from those with stable hyperthyroidism by a 13 V-J model.

This clonotype originated in a man younger than 40 with Graves disease. The starting material was peripheral blood mononuclear cells (PBMCs), obtained at new diagnosis, from a patient treated with antithyroid drugs.

The CDR3 region is CASSAGGELRMVEQFF. CDR3 DNA: TGTGCCAGCAGCGCCGGAGGGGAGCTCCGAATGGTTGAGCAGTTCTTC. V usage is TRBV7-2 and J usage is TRBJ2-1; D may be TRBD2 (6 bases). Trimming removed 5 bases from V and 9 bases from J, with 23 bases in between. Germline-derived CDR1 and CDR2 are SGHTA and FQGNSA. The length of the CDR3 is 16 residues.